Following are 4 T cell receptor beta chains from one sample sequenced in a study of blood T cell repertoires in COVID-19. Profiled with immunoSEQ multiplex PCR; TCRdb holds only in-frame clones, not every one. The sample carries fewer than 600,000 clones, roughly 90% recorded once. Sample: PBMCs or T cells enriched from blood (not recorded which). The receptors here all came from a woman aged 40 to 50 who had recovered from COVID-19.

This clone occurred a few times. J is TRBJ2-5 and V is TRBV10-1; D possibly corresponds to TRBD2 (6 bases). Germline CDR1 WNHNN, CDR2 SYGVQD (reference sequence). The CDR3 spans 14 residues. With 3 bases removed from V and 1 base from J, the gap between germline ends came to 9 bases. CDR3 residues: CASSDPGGQETQYF. The CDR3 DNA follows: TGCGCCAGCAGTGATCCCGGGGGCCAAGAGACCCAGTACTTC.

The chain recombines TRBV5-1 with TRBJ1-3; maybe TRBD1 (6 bases). The CDR3 runs to 15 residues. Germline V gene sequence: CDR1 SGHRS, CDR2 YFSETQ. Trimming shortened V by 5 bases and J by 0 bases, and 12 bases separated the two germline ends. The chain's CDR3 is CASRSGTTSGNTIYF. In DNA, the CDR3 is TGCGCCAGCAGATCCGGGACAACCTCTGGAAACACCATATATTTT.

The chain links TRBV5-1 to TRBJ2-1, with a possible D match to TRBD1 (5 bases). Germline CDR1 SGHRS, CDR2 YFSETQ. Trimming removed 4 bases at V and 0 bases at J, with 14 bases between. This CDR3 has 16 residues. Here the CDR3 reads CASSMTVLSSYNEQFF. The DNA of the CDR3 is TGCGCCAGCAGCATGACAGTTTTGAGCTCCTACAATGAGCAGTTCTTC. The entire variable domain, with the rest obtained from reference TRBV5-1 and TRBJ2-1, is as follows: KAGVTQTPRYLIKTRGQQVTLSCSPISGHRSVSWYQQTPGQGLQFLFEYFSETQRNKGNFPGRFSGRQFSNSRSEMNVSTLELGDSALYLCASSMTVLSSYNEQFFGPGTRLTVL.

This chain links TRBV6-5 with TRBJ2-5; possible D gene TRBD2, 5 bases. The ends were cut back, 3 bases at V and 1 base at J, with 15 bases in the middle. Germline CDR1 reads MNHEY; CDR2 reads SVGAGI. The CDR3 totals 16 residues. The CDR3: CASSYGPAATQETQYF. The CDR3 DNA reads TGTGCCAGCAGTTATGGCCCAGCGGCCACCCAAGAGACCCAGTACTTC.